This T cell receptor beta chain was identified during a study of cytomegalovirus exposure and HLA in healthy donors. The length of the CDR3 is 15 residues. In germline, CDR1 is LNHDA, CDR2 SQIVND (reference sequence). Trimming left V 6 bases short and J 0 bases short, with 12 bases between. The study, taken as a whole, reports: It was reportedly the case that the classifier diagnosed cytomegalovirus status with high specificity and sensitivity. In a later analysis, a missense DCLRE1C variant was linked to TCR beta V- and J-gene trimming. Most TCR sequences proved rare, with some public TCRs found in many donors. A later analysis revealed that TCR association rates differed between HLA loci, peaking at DRB1 and bottoming out at HLA-C.

Vbeta (60) and Jbeta (13) primers were used in the PCR. This table comes from immunoSEQ multiplex PCR, and its TCRdb copy is limited to in-frame clones, with some not included. The sample consists of 100,000 to 120,000 clones, 70% to 85% of them appearing once. Of note for this clone: Its cognate antigen is unknown.

The chain has TRBV19 and TRBJ1-3, with a possible D match to TRBD1 (5 bases). The TCR comes from a man aged 25-45 years in good health and CMV-seropositive. Sequencing was done on a sample of PBMCs. The CDR3 sequence: CASSPGGSSGNTIYF. CDR3 DNA sequence: TGTGCCAGTAGCCCGGGGGGGAGCTCTGGAAACACCATATATTTT.